This T cell receptor (beta chain) was recorded in a study of naive and memory T cell subsets. General observations from the study: There was no ground truth to check naive and memory subset results.

Cells stained for CD3, CD4, CD8, CD45RA and CD27 were sorted into four subsets. Germline loops: CDR1 SGHRS, CDR2 YFSETQ. This CDR3 contains 15 residues. V gave up 0 bases and J gave up 4 bases; unmatched junction bases: 2. An equimolar mix of two oligonucleotides served as the beta constant-region primer for TRBC1 and TRBC2. A 12-nucleotide UMI and the SP2 primer were added to the cDNA 3' end by oligonucleotide ligation. TCRdb re-derived calls from the UMI-ligation and nested PCR reads in MiXCR, one entry per CDR3 protein. The sample carries about 80,000 distinct CDR3 sequences, about 12% recorded once. Worth noting for this clonotype: Its specificity is unknown.

The specimen was central memory CD4+ T cells from blood. J is TRBJ2-1 and V is TRBV5-1; 9 positions agree with TRBD2. This TCR derives from a human donor in good health. CDR3 coding DNA: TGCGCCAGCAGCTTGGTTCTAGCGGGGTACAATGAGCAGTTCTTC. Residues: CASSLVLAGYNEQFF.